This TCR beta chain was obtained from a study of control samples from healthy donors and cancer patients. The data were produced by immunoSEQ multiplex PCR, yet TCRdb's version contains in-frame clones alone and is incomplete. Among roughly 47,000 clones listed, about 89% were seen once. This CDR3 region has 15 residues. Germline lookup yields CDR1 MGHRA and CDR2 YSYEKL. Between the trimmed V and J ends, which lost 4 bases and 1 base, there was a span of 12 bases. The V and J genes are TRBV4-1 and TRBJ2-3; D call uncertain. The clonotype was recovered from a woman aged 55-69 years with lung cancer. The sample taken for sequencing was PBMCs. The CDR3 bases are TGCGCCAGCAGCCTGGGGTTGGTGGGCACAGATACGCAGTATTTT. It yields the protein CASSLGLVGTDTQYF.